A single sample gave rise to the 20 T cell receptor beta chains below, sequenced in a study of blood T cell repertoires in COVID-19. TCRdb's table, derived via immunoSEQ multiplex PCR, lists solely in-frame clones and lacks some. The sample has over 110,000 clones; roughly 82% are singletons. The sample comprised peripheral blood. These receptors all come from a man older than 75 with acute or convalescent COVID-19.

This CDR3 reads CAWTSRGRSEAFF. The DNA of the CDR3 is TGTGCCTGGACCTCCCGGGGTCGCTCTGAAGCTTTCTTT. The chain is built from TRBV30 and TRBJ1-1; D not certain. The CDR3 extends over 13 amino acids. The V and J ends lost 4 bases and 6 bases respectively, with 15 bases between them. Germline CDR1 GTSNPN, CDR2 SVGIG (reference sequence).

The chain combines TRBV7-2 with TRBJ1-5; 9 nucleotides agree with TRBD1. CDR1 and CDR2 from the germline V gene are SGHTA and FQGNSA. The CDR3 consists of 16 residues. V trimming: 1 base; J trimming: 2 bases; junction bases outside the gene matches: 3. The CDR3 DNA reads as TGTGCCAGCAGCTTAGTGGGACAGGGTGGCAATCAGCCCCAGCATTTT. This gives the protein CASSLVGQGGNQPQHF.

Here the CDR3 DNA reads TGTGCCACCAGTGACACCGGACAGCCCAGGGACACTGAAGCTTTCTTT. Its protein is CATSDTGQPRDTEAFF. This chain links TRBV24-1 with TRBJ1-1, with a possible D match to TRBD1 (6 bases). Germline V gives CDR1 KGHDR, CDR2 SFDVKD. Deletions cut 4 bases from V and 3 bases from J, with 17 bases between. CDR3 length equals 16 residues.

Only a few counts were recorded for this clone. The CDR3 loop reads CATSDNRGQYNNEQFF. As DNA, the CDR3 is TGTGCCACCAGTGACAACAGGGGGCAATATAACAATGAGCAGTTCTTC. The V and J genes are TRBV24-1 and TRBJ2-1; 9 bases line up with TRBD1. After removal of 4 bases from V and 5 bases from J, the junction contained 8 bases not matched to a gene. CDR3 length: 16 residues. Germline CDR1 KGHDR, CDR2 SFDVKD.

V is TRBV7-9 and J is TRBJ2-1; the match to TRBD2 covers 10 bases. The CDR3 spans 16 residues. The V gene's germline CDR1 is SEHNR and CDR2 FQNEAQ (reference sequence). Trimming cost V 5 bases and J 5 bases; bases outside gene matches: 9. CDR3 nucleotides: TGTGCCAGCAGCCTCCCCACTAGCGGGGTTAACAATGAGCAGTTCTTC. Translating it yields CASSLPTSGVNNEQFF.

V usage is TRBV28 and J usage is TRBJ2-7, with 7 bases lining up with TRBD1. Trimming removed 11 bases from V and 0 bases from J; junction bases left unmatched: 10. The CDR3 spans 14 residues. Germline V gene lookup returns CDR1 MDHEN and CDR2 SYDVKM. For the CDR3, the DNA is TGTGCCGGTTCCCAAGGGGACAGCTCCTACGAGCAGTACTTC. Translation: CAGSQGDSSYEQYF.

This clone was detected ten times or more. The CDR3 DNA is TGTGCCAGCAGCTTAGGAGCTAGCGGGGGTCCCTACAATGAGCAGTTCTTC. Amino acid sequence: CASSLGASGGPYNEQFF. The chain employs TRBV7-9 and TRBJ2-1; 10 bases map to TRBD2. The CDR3 has 17 residues. CDR1 SEHNR and CDR2 FQNEAQ come from the germline V gene (reference sequence). J gave up 2 bases and V 1 base, and 5 bases lay outside the gene matches. Using reference TRBV7-9 and TRBJ2-1 for the parts outside the CDR3, the full variable domain is DTGVSQNPRHKITKRGQNVTFRCDPISEHNRLYWYRQTLGQGPEFLTYFQNEAQLEKSRLLSDRFSAERPKGSFSTLEIQRTEQGDSAMYLCASSLGASGGPYNEQFFGPGTRLTVL.

This chain links TRBV3-1 (or the pseudogene TRBV3-2) with TRBJ2-6; 7 bases align to TRBD1. Germline-derived CDR1 and CDR2 are LGHDT and YNNKEL (reference sequence). The CDR3 totals 15 residues. J was trimmed by 2 bases and V by 5 bases; bases with no gene match: 3. CDR3 sequence reads: CASSLRGPGANVLTF. Written as DNA, the CDR3 is TGTGCCAGCAGCTTAAGGGGGCCTGGGGCCAACGTCCTGACTTTC.

The sample holds one count of this clone. The chain has TRBV5-1 and TRBJ1-2, with TRBD1 identical over 8 bases. The CDR3 sequence is 18 residues long. V trimming: 0 bases; J trimming: 2 bases; junction bases outside the gene matches: 12. The germline V gene encodes CDR1 SGHRS and CDR2 YFSETQ. The CDR3 DNA follows: TGCGCCAGCAGCTTGGTCCTAGGGACAGGCGCTACCAACTATGGCTACACCTTC. It is translated as CASSLVLGTGATNYGYTF. Complete variable domain (other parts from reference TRBV5-1 and TRBJ1-2): KAGVTQTPRYLIKTRGQQVTLSCSPISGHRSVSWYQQTPGQGLQFLFEYFSETQRNKGNFPGRFSGRQFSNSRSEMNVSTLELGDSALYLCASSLVLGTGATNYGYTFGSGTRLTVV.

This clone was observed a handful of times. The DNA is left out, because the CDR3 cannot be placed on it with certainty; the CDR3 is given as TCRdb lists it. The J gene is TRBJ2-2, the V gene TRBV28; the D call TRBD1 from the table was never checked on the DNA. The CDR3 has 14 amino acids, counting both end residues. From germline, CDR1 is MDHEN and CDR2 SYDVKM. The CDR3 here is CASSSSGAPGSCFF.

The genes are TRBV6-2 or TRBV6-3 and TRBJ1-6; TRBD1 is a possible D gene (6 bases). CDR1 MNHEY and CDR2 SVGEGT come from the germline V gene. The V and J ends lost 2 bases and 3 bases respectively, with 11 bases between them. This CDR3 comprises 16 residues. CDR3 DNA: TGTGCCAGCAGTTACGGTCCCAGGGGCTATAATTCACCCCTCCACTTT. Its translation is CASSYGPRGYNSPLHF.

V usage is TRBV19 and J usage is TRBJ2-3; TRBD2 agrees at 7 bases. After removal of 3 bases from V and 5 bases from J, the junction contained 8 bases not matched to a gene. The CDR3 loop spans 15 amino acids. Germline assignment: CDR1 LNHDA and CDR2 SQIVND (reference sequence). CDR3 sequence reads: CASSIMRGSGDTQYF. As DNA, the CDR3 is TGTGCCAGTAGTATCATGCGGGGGAGCGGAGATACGCAGTATTTT.

The rearrangement joins TRBV28 to TRBJ2-2; D might be TRBD2 (7 bases). Trimming took 4 bases from V and 1 from J, leaving 10 bases between them. The CDR3 is 15 residues long. Germline-derived CDR1 and CDR2 are MDHEN and SYDVKM. CDR3 nucleotide sequence: TGTGCCAGCAGTTCAAGGGGGGGGAACACCGGGGAGCTGTTTTTT. Protein sequence: CASSSRGGNTGELFF.

V usage is TRBV2 and J usage is TRBJ1-2; 10 nucleotides align to TRBD1. Germline V gives CDR1 SNHLY, CDR2 FYNNEI. Trimming removed 7 bases from V and 4 bases from J; junction bases left unmatched: 9. The CDR3 consists of 15 residues. The CDR3 coding sequence is TGTGCCAGCACCGAGGACAGGGGGGCCGTCTATGGCTACACCTTC. Protein product: CASTEDRGAVYGYTF.

The V call is TRBV5-1, the J call TRBJ2-3; no clear D. From germline, CDR1 is SGHRS and CDR2 YFSETQ. V lost 1 base to trimming and J lost 3 bases, with 12 bases between them. This CDR3 spans 15 amino acids. The CDR3 nucleotides read TGCGCCAGCAGCTTGAATGTCCCTTCGACAGATACGCAGTATTTT. The encoded protein is CASSLNVPSTDTQYF.

This clone appeared once. The chain is built from TRBV3-1 (or the pseudogene TRBV3-2) and TRBJ1-1, with D unclear. V was pared by 4 bases and J by 1 base, with 4 bases between. CDR1 and CDR2 from the germline V gene are LGHDT and YNNKEL (reference sequence). This CDR3 comprises 12 residues. CDR3 nucleotides: TGTGCCAGCAGCCCCTGGAACACTGAAGCTTTCTTT. Translation: CASSPWNTEAFF.

The rearrangement uses TRBV27 and TRBJ1-1, with 10 positions matching TRBD1. Germline assignment: CDR1 MNHEY and CDR2 SMNVEV (reference sequence). This CDR3 comprises 16 residues. With V trimmed by 4 bases and J by 3 bases, 8 bases remained unmatched. The CDR3 bases are TGTGCCAGCAGTTCGATCGCCGGGACAGGGGACACTGAAGCTTTCTTT. Its translation is CASSSIAGTGDTEAFF.

This sequence joins TRBV4-2 and TRBJ2-3, with TRBD2 matching 7 bases. Germline values: CDR1 LGHNA, CDR2 YNFKEQ. This CDR3 is built from 16 residues. After removal of 3 bases from V and 3 bases from J, the junction contained 9 bases not matched to a gene. The CDR3 DNA reads as TGTGCCAGCAGCCAGCGGGGGACGTCGGGGACAGATACGCAGTATTTT. Its protein product is CASSQRGTSGTDTQYF.

This clone was found a few times. The gene calls are TRBV5-1 and TRBJ1-2; tentatively, D is TRBD1 (5 bases). The CDR3 is made up of 14 amino acids. Between the trimmed V and J ends, which lost 3 bases and 2 bases, there was a span of 11 bases. Germline V gives CDR1 SGHRS, CDR2 YFSETQ. The chain's CDR3 is CASSSNQGNYGYTF. The CDR3 nucleotides are TGCGCCAGCAGCTCCAATCAGGGAAACTATGGCTACACCTTC. Variable domain in full (rest from reference TRBV5-1 and TRBJ1-2): KAGVTQTPRYLIKTRGQQVTLSCSPISGHRSVSWYQQTPGQGLQFLFEYFSETQRNKGNFPGRFSGRQFSNSRSEMNVSTLELGDSALYLCASSSNQGNYGYTFGSGTRLTVV.

This rearrangement joins TRBV5-1 to TRBJ1-1; D unresolved. Trimming cost V 1 base and J 3 bases, with 7 bases left between them. Germline V gives CDR1 SGHRS, CDR2 YFSETQ. The CDR3 has 13 residues. CDR3 nucleotide sequence: TGCGCCAGCAGCTTGAACGGTGACACTGAAGCTTTCTTT. Its protein product is CASSLNGDTEAFF.